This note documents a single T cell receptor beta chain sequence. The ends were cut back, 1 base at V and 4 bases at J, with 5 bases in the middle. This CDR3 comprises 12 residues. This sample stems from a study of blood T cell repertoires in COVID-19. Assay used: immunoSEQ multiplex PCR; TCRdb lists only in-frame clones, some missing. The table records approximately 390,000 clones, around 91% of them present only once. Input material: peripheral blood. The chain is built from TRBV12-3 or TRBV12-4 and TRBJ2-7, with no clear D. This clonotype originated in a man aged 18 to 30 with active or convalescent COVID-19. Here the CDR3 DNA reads TGTGCCAGCAGTTTAGGACTTTACGAGCAGTACTTC. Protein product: CASSLGLYEQYF.